This is a list of T cell receptor beta chains from one sample in a study of OX40 agonist ivuxolimab in advanced cancers. Method: immunoSEQ multiplex PCR; TCRdb's copy keeps in-frame clones and lacks some. Of about 58,000 clones in the sample, roughly four fifths were seen once. The sample in question was CD4+ or CD8+ T cells sorted from blood, obtained in a trial of the OX40 agonist ivuxolimab. All receptors come from an adult with an advanced solid tumor such as melanoma, head and neck, liver or kidney cancer. CDR3s include the opening cysteine and the closing phenylalanine or tryptophan. The order of the fields is CDR3 length, D gene, J gene, V gene, clone size, CDR3 DNA, CDR3 protein. The D gene is left open where the match is weak. The listing skips clone size in some rows; elsewhere it reads once, few, many or a size class.

cdr3_length: 14
d_call: TRBD1
j_call: TRBJ1-2
v_call: TRBV19
clone_size: -
cdr3_nt: TGTGCCAGTAGTATACCCGGGACAGTCTATGGCTACACCTTC
cdr3_aa: CASSIPGTVYGYTF

cdr3_length: 14
d_call: -
j_call: TRBJ2-2
v_call: TRBV6-4
clone_size: -
cdr3_nt: TGTGCCAGCAGTGACAGGGCTAACACCGGGGAGCTGTTTTTT
cdr3_aa: CASSDRANTGELFF

cdr3_length: 15
d_call: TRBD2
j_call: TRBJ2-7
v_call: TRBV2
clone_size: -
cdr3_nt: TGTGCCAGTGGACCCGGCAGCGGGAAGTCCTACGAGCAGTACTTC
cdr3_aa: CASGPGSGKSYEQYF

cdr3_length: 14
d_call: -
j_call: TRBJ1-1
v_call: TRBV7-6
clone_size: -
cdr3_nt: TGTGCCAGCAGCTTACTGGGGGGCAGATCTGAAGCTTTCTTT
cdr3_aa: CASSLLGGRSEAFF

cdr3_length: 12
d_call: -
j_call: TRBJ1-1
v_call: TRBV6-1
clone_size: few
cdr3_nt: TGTGCCAGCAGAGCTGACAGCCCCGGTGCTTTCTTT
cdr3_aa: CASRADSPGAFF

cdr3_length: 14
d_call: TRBD1
j_call: TRBJ1-1
v_call: TRBV2
clone_size: -
cdr3_nt: TGTGCCAGCAAGGGGACAGCTCCCCCGTCGGAAGCTTTCTTT
cdr3_aa: CASKGTAPPSEAFF

cdr3_length: 14
d_call: -
j_call: TRBJ2-7
v_call: TRBV7-2
clone_size: -
cdr3_nt: TGTGCCAGCAGCTTAGTCCAGAGCTCCTACGAGCAGTACTTC
cdr3_aa: CASSLVQSSYEQYF

cdr3_length: 15
d_call: -
j_call: TRBJ2-3
v_call: TRBV5-8
clone_size: -
cdr3_nt: TGTGCCAGCAGTTTTGGCAGGGATTGGGGAGATACGCAGTATTTT
cdr3_aa: CASSFGRDWGDTQYF

cdr3_length: 16
d_call: -
j_call: TRBJ2-2
v_call: TRBV5-6
clone_size: few
cdr3_nt: TGTGCCAGCAGCTTGGGGTTCGTAGGTGAGGCCGGGGAGCTGTTTTTT
cdr3_aa: CASSLGFVGEAGELFF

cdr3_length: 14
d_call: -
j_call: TRBJ1-3
v_call: TRBV5-4
clone_size: few
cdr3_nt: TGTGCCAGCAGCTCCAGTTTAGGGGGAAACACCATATATTTT
cdr3_aa: CASSSSLGGNTIYF

cdr3_length: 15
d_call: -
j_call: TRBJ1-5
v_call: TRBV19
clone_size: -
cdr3_nt: TGTGCCAGTAGTACCGCCGGGAAAAGCAATCAGCCCCAGCATTTT
cdr3_aa: CASSTAGKSNQPQHF

cdr3_length: 17
d_call: TRBD1
j_call: TRBJ1-2
v_call: TRBV18
clone_size: -
cdr3_nt: TGTGCCAGCTCACCTACCGGGACAGGGGGCTCTAACTATGGCTACACCTTC
cdr3_aa: CASSPTGTGGSNYGYTF

cdr3_length: 13
d_call: TRBD2
j_call: TRBJ2-3
v_call: TRBV11-2
clone_size: -
cdr3_nt: TGTGCCAGCAGCTACGGGAGGACAGATACGCAGTATTTT
cdr3_aa: CASSYGRTDTQYF

cdr3_length: 15
d_call: TRBD2
j_call: TRBJ2-1
v_call: TRBV4-1
clone_size: -
cdr3_nt: TGCGCCAGCAGCCAAGAGGGGGGGACTAGCGGCACGCAGTTCTTC
cdr3_aa: CASSQEGGTSGTQFF

cdr3_length: 14
d_call: -
j_call: TRBJ1-6
v_call: TRBV27
clone_size: -
cdr3_nt: TGTGCCAGCACCCGTCGGGCAGGGGTGGCACCCCTCCACTTT
cdr3_aa: CASTRRAGVAPLHF

cdr3_length: 15
d_call: TRBD1
j_call: TRBJ1-5
v_call: TRBV6-5
clone_size: few
cdr3_nt: TGTGCCAGCAGTTACAGGACAGGGAACAATCAGCCCCAGCATTTT
cdr3_aa: CASSYRTGNNQPQHF

cdr3_length: 13
d_call: TRBD2
j_call: TRBJ2-7
v_call: TRBV18
clone_size: -
cdr3_nt: TGTGCCAGCTCACCAGGGGGGGTCGACGAGCAGTACTTC
cdr3_aa: CASSPGGVDEQYF

cdr3_length: 15
d_call: TRBD1
j_call: TRBJ1-2
v_call: TRBV7-2
clone_size: -
cdr3_nt: TGTGCCGGCAGCTCCTACTCGGACAGGGGGCGAGGCTACACCTTC
cdr3_aa: CAGSSYSDRGRGYTF

cdr3_length: 17
d_call: TRBD1
j_call: TRBJ1-3
v_call: TRBV18
clone_size: -
cdr3_nt: TGTGCCAGCTCACCCTTAAAACAGGGGGCAAGAGGAAACACCATATATTTT
cdr3_aa: CASSPLKQGARGNTIYF

cdr3_length: 14
d_call: -
j_call: TRBJ1-2
v_call: TRBV19
clone_size: -
cdr3_nt: TGTGCCAGTAGTTATTCCGGCAGCCGGTATGGCTACACCTTC
cdr3_aa: CASSYSGSRYGYTF

cdr3_length: 16
d_call: TRBD1
j_call: TRBJ2-5
v_call: TRBV4-2
clone_size: -
cdr3_nt: TGTGCCAGCAGCCAAGTTGTGGGACAGGGAGAAGAGACCCAGTACTTC
cdr3_aa: CASSQVVGQGEETQYF

cdr3_length: 16
d_call: -
j_call: TRBJ1-2
v_call: TRBV11-3
clone_size: once
cdr3_nt: TGTGCCAGCAGCACGAACAAAAGGGGGAGGGGCTATGGCTACACCTTC
cdr3_aa: CASSTNKRGRGYGYTF

cdr3_length: 17
d_call: TRBD1
j_call: TRBJ2-1
v_call: TRBV7-8
clone_size: once
cdr3_nt: TGTGCCAGCAGCTTCCGGGACAGGGGGCTCGGAATCGATGAGCAGTTCTTC
cdr3_aa: CASSFRDRGLGIDEQFF

cdr3_length: 17
d_call: TRBD1
j_call: TRBJ2-6
v_call: TRBV29-1
clone_size: -
cdr3_nt: TGCAGCGCCAGAGGAAGGGACAGGGTCTCTGGGGCCAACGTCCTGACTTTC
cdr3_aa: CSARGRDRVSGANVLTF

cdr3_length: 15
d_call: -
j_call: TRBJ2-7
v_call: TRBV6-6
clone_size: -
cdr3_nt: TGTGCCAGCAGTTACTCTTCGACAGGACCTTACGAGCAGTACTTC
cdr3_aa: CASSYSSTGPYEQYF

cdr3_length: 14
d_call: -
j_call: TRBJ2-5
v_call: TRBV10-1
clone_size: -
cdr3_nt: TGCGCCAGCAGTGAGTCAAGGGGGGTGGAGACCCAGTACTTC
cdr3_aa: CASSESRGVETQYF

cdr3_length: 11
d_call: -
j_call: TRBJ2-3
v_call: TRBV11-2
clone_size: -
cdr3_nt: TGTGCCAGCAGCCCGGCCCGGGAGCCGTATTTT
cdr3_aa: CASSPAREPYF

cdr3_length: 14
d_call: TRBD2
j_call: TRBJ2-1
v_call: TRBV6-1
clone_size: once
cdr3_nt: TGTGCCAGCAGGACTAGCGGCTCCTACAATGAGCAGTTCTTC
cdr3_aa: CASRTSGSYNEQFF

cdr3_length: 13
d_call: -
j_call: TRBJ1-2
v_call: TRBV5-4
clone_size: few
cdr3_nt: TGTGCCAGCAGCCCATATAGGGACAAAGGCTACACCTTC
cdr3_aa: CASSPYRDKGYTF

cdr3_length: 12
d_call: -
j_call: TRBJ2-1
v_call: TRBV5-6
clone_size: once
cdr3_nt: TGTGCCAGCAGCGGATCGAGCAATGAGCAGTTCTTC
cdr3_aa: CASSGSSNEQFF

cdr3_length: 14
d_call: -
j_call: TRBJ2-1
v_call: TRBV4-2
clone_size: -
cdr3_nt: TGTGCCAGCAGCCCCACGACAGGAGGCAATGAGCAGTTCTTC
cdr3_aa: CASSPTTGGNEQFF

cdr3_length: 13
d_call: TRBD2
j_call: TRBJ2-5
v_call: TRBV7-7
clone_size: -
cdr3_nt: TGTGCTAGCAGCTTAGCGGGGGTTGGGACCCAGTACTTC
cdr3_aa: CASSLAGVGTQYF

cdr3_length: 14
d_call: -
j_call: TRBJ2-7
v_call: TRBV4-2
clone_size: -
cdr3_nt: TGTGCCAGCAGCCCAGACAGGCCCTCCTCCGAGCAGTACTTC
cdr3_aa: CASSPDRPSSEQYF

cdr3_length: 12
d_call: -
j_call: TRBJ2-3
v_call: TRBV6-1
clone_size: few
cdr3_nt: TGTGCCAGCAGCCTAGCCCCAGATACGCAGTATTTT
cdr3_aa: CASSLAPDTQYF

cdr3_length: 15
d_call: TRBD1
j_call: TRBJ1-4
v_call: TRBV19
clone_size: -
cdr3_nt: TGTGCCAGTACCTATAAAACCGGGACAGGGGGAAAACTGTTTTTT
cdr3_aa: CASTYKTGTGGKLFF

cdr3_length: 11
d_call: -
j_call: TRBJ1-2
v_call: TRBV20-1
clone_size: -
cdr3_nt: TGCAGTGCTAGTCCTGGGGGGGCAACCAACTTC
cdr3_aa: CSASPGGATNF

cdr3_length: 15
d_call: -
j_call: TRBJ1-5
v_call: TRBV15
clone_size: -
cdr3_nt: TGTGCCACCAGCAGAGGAGACTATAGCAATCAGCCCCAGCATTTT
cdr3_aa: CATSRGDYSNQPQHF

cdr3_length: 14
d_call: TRBD1
j_call: TRBJ1-4
v_call: TRBV7-9
clone_size: -
cdr3_nt: TGTGCCAGCAGTCTTCGACAGGGAGGTGAAAAACTGTTTTTT
cdr3_aa: CASSLRQGGEKLFF

cdr3_length: 13
d_call: -
j_call: TRBJ2-5
v_call: TRBV5-1
clone_size: -
cdr3_nt: TGCGCCAGCAGCTCAGGAGCCCAAGAGACCCAGTACTTC
cdr3_aa: CASSSGAQETQYF

cdr3_length: 15
d_call: -
j_call: TRBJ2-6
v_call: TRBV19
clone_size: -
cdr3_nt: TGTGCCAGTAGTGCGGCAGGGTCTGGGGCCAACGTCCTGACTTTC
cdr3_aa: CASSAAGSGANVLTF

cdr3_length: 15
d_call: -
j_call: TRBJ1-3
v_call: TRBV6-5
clone_size: medium-sized
cdr3_nt: TGTGCCAGCAGTTCACATCGGACTGATGGAAACACCATATATTTT
cdr3_aa: CASSSHRTDGNTIYF

cdr3_length: 15
d_call: -
j_call: TRBJ2-7
v_call: TRBV11-2
clone_size: -
cdr3_nt: TGTGCCAGCAGCCCCACAGGGCCCTCCTCCTACGAGCAGTACTTC
cdr3_aa: CASSPTGPSSYEQYF

cdr3_length: 15
d_call: -
j_call: TRBJ2-7
v_call: TRBV5-1
clone_size: -
cdr3_nt: TGCGCCAGCAGCGTCGGGACTGCCCTCAGCTACGAGCAGTACTTC
cdr3_aa: CASSVGTALSYEQYF

cdr3_length: 15
d_call: -
j_call: TRBJ2-2
v_call: TRBV11-2
clone_size: once
cdr3_nt: TGTGCCAGCAGTATGAAACTAGCGAACACCGGGGAGCTGTTTTTT
cdr3_aa: CASSMKLANTGELFF

cdr3_length: 11
d_call: -
j_call: TRBJ1-4
v_call: TRBV19
clone_size: -
cdr3_nt: TGTGCCAGCAAAAGGAATGAAAAACTGTTTTTT
cdr3_aa: CASKRNEKLFF

cdr3_length: 17
d_call: -
j_call: TRBJ2-1
v_call: TRBV18
clone_size: -
cdr3_nt: TGTGCCAGCTCACTTAACTCAGGGCTGAGCTCCTACAATGAGCAGTTCTTC
cdr3_aa: CASSLNSGLSSYNEQFF

cdr3_length: 14
d_call: -
j_call: TRBJ1-2
v_call: TRBV30
clone_size: few
cdr3_nt: TGTGCCTGGAGTGGACGCGAGCTTGGCTATGGCTACACCTTC
cdr3_aa: CAWSGRELGYGYTF

cdr3_length: 11
d_call: -
j_call: TRBJ2-7
v_call: TRBV10-3
clone_size: few
cdr3_nt: TGTGCCATCGCCAGCTCCTACGAGCAGTACTTC
cdr3_aa: CAIASSYEQYF

cdr3_length: 17
d_call: TRBD2
j_call: TRBJ2-7
v_call: TRBV9
clone_size: -
cdr3_nt: TGTGCCAGCAGCGTAGACGGGCGACTAGCGGGGGGGAACGAGCAGTACTTC
cdr3_aa: CASSVDGRLAGGNEQYF

cdr3_length: 14
d_call: -
j_call: TRBJ1-1
v_call: TRBV19
clone_size: -
cdr3_nt: TGTGCCAGTAGTAGGAGCAGCGCTAACACTGAAGCTTTCTTT
cdr3_aa: CASSRSSANTEAFF

cdr3_length: 14
d_call: -
j_call: TRBJ2-2
v_call: TRBV2
clone_size: -
cdr3_nt: TGTGCCAGCGAGACTAGTGGTGCGTCCGGGGAGCTGTTTTTT
cdr3_aa: CASETSGASGELFF

cdr3_length: 13
d_call: TRBD1
j_call: TRBJ1-2
v_call: TRBV9
clone_size: -
cdr3_nt: TGTGCCAGCAGCGCGGGACAGTACTATGGCTACACCTTC
cdr3_aa: CASSAGQYYGYTF

cdr3_length: 16
d_call: TRBD1
j_call: TRBJ2-5
v_call: TRBV5-6
clone_size: -
cdr3_nt: TGTGCCAGCAGCCAAGTGACAGGGGCCCTCCAAGAGACCCAGTACTTC
cdr3_aa: CASSQVTGALQETQYF

cdr3_length: 13
d_call: -
j_call: TRBJ1-5
v_call: TRBV6-1
clone_size: -
cdr3_nt: TGTGCCAGCAGCCGGACGGCTTTCCGGGCCCAGCATTTT
cdr3_aa: CASSRTAFRAQHF